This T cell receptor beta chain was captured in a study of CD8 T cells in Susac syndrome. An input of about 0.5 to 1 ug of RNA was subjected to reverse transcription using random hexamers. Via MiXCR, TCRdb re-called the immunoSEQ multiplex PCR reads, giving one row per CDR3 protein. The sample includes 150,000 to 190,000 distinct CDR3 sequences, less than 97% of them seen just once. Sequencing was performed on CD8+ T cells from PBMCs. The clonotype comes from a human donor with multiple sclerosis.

This CDR3 reads CAWIPGGRTDTQYF. DNA for the CDR3: TGTGCCTGGATTCCGGGGGGGCGCACAGATACGCAGTATTTT. This rearrangement joins TRBV30 to TRBJ2-3, with TRBD2 identical over 8 bases. This CDR3 has 14 amino acids. Germline V CDR1 and CDR2: GTSNPN, SVGIG (reference sequence). Trimming at V came to 4 bases and at J to 1 base, leaving 4 bases not matched to a gene.